The 14 T cell receptor beta chains given below trace back to one sample, sequenced in a study of cytomegalovirus exposure and HLA in healthy donors. The PCR made use of 60 Vbeta and 13 Jbeta primers. Only in-frame clones appear in the TCRdb table, and some are missing; sequencing was by immunoSEQ multiplex PCR. The sample holds 65,000 to 75,000 clones; around three quarters are singletons and the top ten take under 6.5%. The sequenced material came from PBMCs. The receptors stem from a man aged 45 to 65 in good health and CMV-seronegative.

The chain recombines TRBV4-3 with TRBJ2-6; 7 bases are shared with TRBD1. Losses at the gene ends were 0 bases for V and 12 bases for J; bases not matched to a gene: 5. The CDR3 sequence is 14 residues long. CDR1 and CDR2 (germline): LGHNA, YSLEER. The CDR3 region has the DNA TGCGCCAGCAGCCAAGATCCAGGGGGAACCGTCCTGACTTTC. Translation gives CASSQDPGGTVLTF.

This clone was detected once. The gene calls are TRBV10-3 and TRBJ2-3; 12 bases line up with TRBD1. The CDR3 runs 15 residues. Germline CDR1 ENHRY, CDR2 SYGVKD. V lost 9 bases and J lost 4; bases outside the gene matches: 8. As DNA, the CDR3 is TGTGCCATAGGGGGACAGGGGGCTTTCGCAGATACGCAGTATTTT. Residues: CAIGGQGAFADTQYF.

The chain combines TRBV27 with TRBJ1-5; possibly TRBD1 for D (6 bases). V shed 6 bases and J shed 6 bases, with 12 bases lying between them. Germline V gives CDR1 MNHEY, CDR2 SMNVEV (reference sequence). The CDR3 has 13 amino acids. CDR3 residues: CASRPTGGQPQHF. The CDR3 DNA reads as TGTGCCAGCAGACCGACAGGAGGTCAGCCCCAGCATTTT.

V usage is TRBV7-8 and J usage is TRBJ1-4; possible D gene TRBD1, 6 bases. The CDR3 is 15 residues long. Germline lookup yields CDR1 SGHVS and CDR2 FQNEAQ. The V end lost 4 bases, the J end lost 4 bases, and 13 bases lay between the germline ends. CDR3 DNA: TGTGCCAGCAGCTCAAGAGGGGACATTAATGAAAAACTGTTTTTT. Residues: CASSSRGDINEKLFF.

The chain has TRBV11-3 and TRBJ2-2; D remains unclear. This CDR3 region has 12 residues. Germline V gene sequence: CDR1 SGHNT, CDR2 YENEEA. V was trimmed by 5 bases and J by 8 bases, leaving 9 bases between them. CDR3: CASSHRSGELFF. As DNA, the CDR3 is TGTGCCAGCAGCCACCGGAGTGGGGAGCTGTTTTTT.

Here the CDR3 reads CASSENSGGGGETQYF. Written as DNA, the CDR3 is TGCGCCAGCAGCGAAAACTCGGGGGGAGGCGGGGAGACCCAGTACTTC. The chain employs TRBV5-1 and TRBJ2-5; 7 bases are shared with TRBD2. J gave up 5 bases and V 4 bases, and 14 bases lay outside the gene matches. CDR1 and CDR2 from the germline V gene are SGHRS and YFSETQ. This CDR3 has 16 amino acids.

V and J are TRBV27 and TRBJ1-1; D is uncertain. Trimming shortened V by 3 bases and J by 1 base, and 6 bases separated the two germline ends. The CDR3 covers 13 residues. Germline V CDR1 and CDR2: MNHEY, SMNVEV (reference sequence). CDR3 loop: CASSFGPNTEAFF. The CDR3, as DNA: TGTGCCAGCAGTTTTGGGCCGAACACTGAAGCTTTCTTT.

The chain joins TRBV29-1 to TRBJ2-1; 7 nucleotides line up with TRBD2. The junction had 6 bases not matched to a gene; V was cut back by 6 bases and J by 1 base. The CDR3 has 14 residues. Germline-derived CDR1 and CDR2 are SQVTM and ANQGSEA. CDR3: CSVVTGGSYNEQFF. The CDR3 bases are TGCAGCGTCGTAACGGGAGGATCCTACAATGAGCAGTTCTTC.

The CDR3, as DNA: TGTGCCAGCAGTGAAACTAGCGGGGGAATGGGGGGGGAGCTGTTTTTT. Residues: CASSETSGGMGGELFF. The chain couples TRBV2 to TRBJ2-2; 11 bases line up with TRBD2. The CDR3 contains 16 residues. Germline loops: CDR1 SNHLY, CDR2 FYNNEI. After removal of 2 bases from V and 8 bases from J, the junction contained 7 bases not matched to a gene. The entire variable domain, with the rest obtained from reference TRBV2 and TRBJ2-2, is as follows: EPEVTQTPSHQVTQMGQEVILRCVPISNHLYFYWYRQILGQKVEFLVSFYNNEISEKSEIFDDQFSVERPDGSNFTLKIRSTKLEDSAMYFCASSETSGGMGGELFFGEGSRLTVL.

The rearrangement joins TRBV25-1 to TRBJ2-3; 7 bases are a match to TRBD2. The V and J ends lost 4 bases and 0 bases, in that order; junction bases with no gene match: 4. CDR3 size: 15 residues. The V gene's germline CDR1 is MGHDK and CDR2 SYGVNS. The CDR3 DNA follows: TGTGCCAGCAGTGCGTGGGAGGGGAGCACAGATACGCAGTATTTT. Protein: CASSAWEGSTDTQYF.

This CDR3 reads CASSTPSGGKETQYF. CDR3 in DNA: TGTGCCAGCAGCACCCCATCCGGGGGAAAAGAGACCCAGTACTTC. This chain uses TRBV9 with TRBJ2-5; TRBD2 might be the D (6 bases). This CDR3 spans 15 amino acids. In germline, CDR1 is SGDLS, CDR2 YYNGEE. Trimming stripped 4 bases from V and 3 bases from J, with 16 bases between.

The gene calls are TRBV5-6 and TRBJ2-1; 13 bases match TRBD2. Per the germline V gene, CDR1 is SGHDT and CDR2 is YYEEEE. This CDR3 has 16 amino acids. With V trimmed by 2 bases and J by 6 bases, 5 bases remained unmatched. CDR3 nucleotides: TGTGCCAGCAGCTTAATGGGACTAGCGGGGACCAATGAGCAGTTCTTC. Its translation is CASSLMGLAGTNEQFF. The full variable domain, in which reference TRBV5-6 and TRBJ2-1 provide the parts outside the CDR3, is DAGVTQSPTHLIKTRGQQVTLRCSPKSGHDTVSWYQQALGQGPQFIFQYYEEEERQRGNFPDRFSGHQFPNYSSELNVNALLLGDSALYLCASSLMGLAGTNEQFFGPGTRLTVL.

This clone was seen only once. The chain couples TRBV4-1 to TRBJ2-7; 8 nucleotides align to TRBD1. The V gene end was trimmed by 5 bases and the J gene end by 3 bases; junction bases not matched to a gene: 15. This CDR3 has 17 residues. The germline V gene encodes CDR1 MGHRA and CDR2 YSYEKL. The CDR3 DNA follows: TGCGCCAGCAGCTCACGCATTACAGGGGGGTCTGGCTACGAGCAGTACTTC. This gives the protein CASSSRITGGSGYEQYF.

The J gene is TRBJ2-7, the V gene TRBV5-1; the D gene is possibly TRBD2 (5 bases). V was shortened by 4 bases and J by 4 bases, with 12 bases between the two germline ends. Per the germline V gene, CDR1 is SGHRS and CDR2 is YFSETQ. This CDR3 has 13 amino acids. This CDR3 reads CASSPSGSYEQYF. The CDR3 nucleotides are TGCGCCAGCAGCCCTTCGGGATCTTACGAGCAGTACTTC.